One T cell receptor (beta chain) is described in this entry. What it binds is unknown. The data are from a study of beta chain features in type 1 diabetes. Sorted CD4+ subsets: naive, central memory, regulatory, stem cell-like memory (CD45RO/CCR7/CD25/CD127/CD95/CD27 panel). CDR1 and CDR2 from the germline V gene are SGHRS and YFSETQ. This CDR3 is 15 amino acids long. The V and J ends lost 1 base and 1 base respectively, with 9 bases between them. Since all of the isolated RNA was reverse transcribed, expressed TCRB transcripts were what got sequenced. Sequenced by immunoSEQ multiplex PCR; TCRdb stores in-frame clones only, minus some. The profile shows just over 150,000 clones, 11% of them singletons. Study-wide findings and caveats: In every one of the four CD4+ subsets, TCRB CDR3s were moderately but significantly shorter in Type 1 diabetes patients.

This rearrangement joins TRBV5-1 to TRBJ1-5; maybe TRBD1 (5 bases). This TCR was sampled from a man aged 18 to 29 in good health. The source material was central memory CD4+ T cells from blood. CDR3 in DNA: TGCGCCAGCAGCTTGCAGGGTTCGAGCAATCAGCCCCAGCATTTT. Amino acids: CASSLQGSSNQPQHF.